Presented here are 3 T cell receptor beta chains from one specimen sequenced in a study of T cells in women clearing cervical HPV infection (dated by TCRdb to the late 2010s). Libraries were constructed by the immunoSEQ multiplex PCR assay. TCRdb's version of the immuneACCESS table is confined to in-frame rearrangements and falls short of the full clone set. An unresolved V gene accounts for under half of the shortfall where checked; the remainder is of unknown origin. This sample's table carries 40,000 to 60,000 clones. The top ten hold approximately 1% of the sample. The material sequenced was blood buffy coat. These receptors were taken from a woman between 18 and 69 years old with a cervical HPV16 infection that either progressed to CIN3+ or cleared (not recorded which).

Regarding this clone: Read coverage stops 3 residues before the CDR3 terminus; the germline J gene supplies the remainder. The chain links TRBV7-9 to TRBJ2-2; D perhaps matches TRBD2 (5 bases). The CDR3 is 15 amino acids. CDR1 SEHNR and CDR2 FQNEAQ come from the germline V gene (reference sequence). With 3 bases removed from V and 3 bases from J, the gap between germline ends came to 11 bases. Here the CDR3 reads CASSLRGLDTGELFF. Incomplete CDR3 DNA: TGTGCCAGCAGCTTGCGAGGGTTGGACACCGGGGAG. Full variable domain (rest looked up from reference TRBV7-9 and TRBJ2-2): DTGVSQNPRHKITKRGQNVTFRCDPISEHNRLYWYRQTLGQGPEFLTYFQNEAQLEKSRLLSDRFSAERPKGSFSTLEIQRTEQGDSAMYLCASSLRGLDTGELFFGEGSRLTVL.

As concerns this clone: The read gets to within 3 residues of the CDR3 end, and the germline J gene fills in the rest. The chain couples TRBV18 to TRBJ1-2; no clear D gene. Germline-derived CDR1 and CDR2 are KGHSH and LQKENI. The CDR3 spans 15 residues. This chain's CDR3 is CASSPLAGLSYDYTF. The sequenced part of the CDR3 DNA is TGTGCCAGCTCACCCCTAGCGGGTCTCTCCTACGAC.

Points on this clone: Read data end 3 residues before the CDR3 end; the end is taken from the germline J gene. V usage is TRBV19 and J usage is TRBJ1-1; D call uncertain. Trimming stripped 1 base from V and 2 bases from J, with 8 bases between. CDR3 size: 14 residues. Germline V gene lookup returns CDR1 LNHDA and CDR2 SQIVND (reference sequence). The part of the CDR3 DNA that was read is TGTGCCAGTAGTATAGGGGCCGGCAACACTGAA. This encodes CASSIGAGNTE. The whole CDR3 sequence reads CASSIGAGNTEAFF. Variable domain in full (rest from reference TRBV19 and TRBJ1-1): DGGITQSPKYLFRKEGQNVTLSCEQNLNHDAMYWYRQDPGQGLRLIYYSQIVNDFQKGDIAEGYSVSREKKESFPLTVTSAQKNPTAFYLCASSIGAGNTEAFFGQGTRLTVV.